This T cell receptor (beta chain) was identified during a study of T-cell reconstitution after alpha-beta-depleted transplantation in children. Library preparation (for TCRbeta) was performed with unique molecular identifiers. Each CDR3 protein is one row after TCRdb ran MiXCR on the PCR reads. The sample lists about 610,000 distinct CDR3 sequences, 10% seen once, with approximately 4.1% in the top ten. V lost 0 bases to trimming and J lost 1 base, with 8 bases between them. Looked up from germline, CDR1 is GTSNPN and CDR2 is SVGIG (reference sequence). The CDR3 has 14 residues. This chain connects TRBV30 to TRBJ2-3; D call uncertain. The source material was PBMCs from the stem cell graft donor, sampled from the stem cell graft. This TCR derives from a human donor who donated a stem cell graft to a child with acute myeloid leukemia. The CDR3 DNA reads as TGTGCCTGGAGTGTCGTAGCAGGCACAGATACGCAGTATTTT. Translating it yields CAWSVVAGTDTQYF.